This paragraph covers one TCR beta chain sequence. Its antigen is not identified. This sample is drawn from a study of response to subunit inactivated influenza vaccine. Each CDR3 protein is one row after TCRdb ran MiXCR on the RT-PCR reads. The repertoire holds 450,000 to 600,000 distinct CDR3 sequences, with approximately 7.6% as singletons. Points from the study as a whole: Each seasonal influenza vaccination, the authors suggested, recruits few new T cells.

Germline-derived CDR1 and CDR2 are SGHRS and YFSETQ. Trimming cost V 3 bases and J 1 base; bases outside gene matches: 9. This CDR3 contains 16 residues. The V gene is TRBV5-1, the J gene TRBJ2-7, with 8 bases matching TRBD2. The source was PBMCs from blood, collected less than 30 months after vaccination. This receptor was identified in a man between 50 and 75 years old who received an inactivated influenza vaccine. This CDR3 is CASSSAPGGVSYEQYF. CDR3 bases: TGCGCCAGCAGCTCGGCGCCGGGGGGGGTATCCTACGAGCAGTACTTC. The variable domain in full, completed from reference TRBV5-1 and TRBJ2-7, reads KAGVTQTPRYLIKTRGQQVTLSCSPISGHRSVSWYQQTPGQGLQFLFEYFSETQRNKGNFPGRFSGRQFSNSRSEMNVSTLELGDSALYLCASSSAPGGVSYEQYFGPGTRLTVT.